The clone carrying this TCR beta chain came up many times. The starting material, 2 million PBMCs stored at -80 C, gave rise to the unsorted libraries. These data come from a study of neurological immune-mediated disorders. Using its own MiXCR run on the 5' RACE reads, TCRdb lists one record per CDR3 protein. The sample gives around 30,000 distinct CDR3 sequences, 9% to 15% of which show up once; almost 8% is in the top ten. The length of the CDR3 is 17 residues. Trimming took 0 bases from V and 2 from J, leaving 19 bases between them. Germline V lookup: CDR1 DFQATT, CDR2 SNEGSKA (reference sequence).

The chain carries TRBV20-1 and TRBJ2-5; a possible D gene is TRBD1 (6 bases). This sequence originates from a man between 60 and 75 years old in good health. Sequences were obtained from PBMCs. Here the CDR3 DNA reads TGCAGTGCTAGAGATATAGGGATTCAGGGGTTACAAGAGACCCAGTACTTC. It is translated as CSARDIGIQGLQETQYF.